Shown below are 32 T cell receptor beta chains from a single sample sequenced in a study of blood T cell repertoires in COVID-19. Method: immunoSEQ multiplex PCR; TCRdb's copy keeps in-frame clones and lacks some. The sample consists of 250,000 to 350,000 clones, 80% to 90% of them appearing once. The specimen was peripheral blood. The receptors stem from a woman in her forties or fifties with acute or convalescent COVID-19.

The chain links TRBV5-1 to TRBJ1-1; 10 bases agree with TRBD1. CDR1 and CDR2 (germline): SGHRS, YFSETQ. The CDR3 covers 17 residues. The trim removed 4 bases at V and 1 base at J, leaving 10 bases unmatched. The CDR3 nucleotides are TGCGCCAGCAGCGCAGGGACAGGGGTGCTCGGGAACACTGAAGCTTTCTTT. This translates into CASSAGTGVLGNTEAFF.

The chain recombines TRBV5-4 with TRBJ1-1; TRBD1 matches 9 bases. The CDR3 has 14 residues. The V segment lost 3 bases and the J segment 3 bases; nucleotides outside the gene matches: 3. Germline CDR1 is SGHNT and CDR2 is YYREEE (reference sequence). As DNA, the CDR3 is TGTGCCAGCAGCTCTTGGACAGGGGACACTGAAGCTTTCTTT. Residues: CASSSWTGDTEAFF. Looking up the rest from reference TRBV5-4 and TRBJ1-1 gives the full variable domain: ETGVTQSPTHLIKTRGQQVTLRCSSQSGHNTVSWYQQALGQGPQFIFQYYREEENGRGNFPPRFSGLQFPNYSSELNVNALELDDSALYLCASSSWTGDTEAFFGQGTRLTVV.

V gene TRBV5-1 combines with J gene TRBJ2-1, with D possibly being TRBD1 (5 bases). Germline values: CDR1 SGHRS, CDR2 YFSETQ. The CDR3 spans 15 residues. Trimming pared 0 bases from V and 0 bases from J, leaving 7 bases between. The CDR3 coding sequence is TGCGCCAGCAGCTTGGAGGGGAACTCCTACAATGAGCAGTTCTTC. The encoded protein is CASSLEGNSYNEQFF.

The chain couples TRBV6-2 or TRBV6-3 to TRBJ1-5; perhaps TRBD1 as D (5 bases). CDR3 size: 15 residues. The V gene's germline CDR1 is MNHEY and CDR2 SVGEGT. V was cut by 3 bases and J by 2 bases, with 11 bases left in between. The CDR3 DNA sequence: TGTGCCAGCAGTTATGGAGGGGACGGCAATCAGCCCCAGCATTTT. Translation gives CASSYGGDGNQPQHF.

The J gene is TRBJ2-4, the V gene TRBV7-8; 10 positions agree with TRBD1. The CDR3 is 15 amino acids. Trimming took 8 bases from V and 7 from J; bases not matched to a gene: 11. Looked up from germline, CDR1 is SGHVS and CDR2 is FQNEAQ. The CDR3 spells CASHETGGARNIQYF. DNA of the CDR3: TGTGCCAGCCACGAGACAGGGGGCGCGAGGAACATTCAGTACTTC.

CDR3 in DNA: TGTGCCAGCAGTTATTCTGGAGGGAACTATGGCTACACCTTC. Protein: CASSYSGGNYGYTF. V usage is TRBV6-2 or TRBV6-3 and J usage is TRBJ1-2; D is ambiguous. Trimming shortened V by 3 bases and J by 2 bases, and 10 bases separated the two germline ends. The germline V gene encodes CDR1 MNHEY and CDR2 SVGEGT. CDR3 size: 14 residues.

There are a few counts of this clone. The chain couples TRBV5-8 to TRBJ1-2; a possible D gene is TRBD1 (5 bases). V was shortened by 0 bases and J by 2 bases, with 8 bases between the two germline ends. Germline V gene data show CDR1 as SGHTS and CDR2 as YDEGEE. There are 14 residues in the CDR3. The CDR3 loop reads CASSLGGGNYGYTF. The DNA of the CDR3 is TGTGCCAGCAGCTTGGGTGGGGGGAACTATGGCTACACCTTC.

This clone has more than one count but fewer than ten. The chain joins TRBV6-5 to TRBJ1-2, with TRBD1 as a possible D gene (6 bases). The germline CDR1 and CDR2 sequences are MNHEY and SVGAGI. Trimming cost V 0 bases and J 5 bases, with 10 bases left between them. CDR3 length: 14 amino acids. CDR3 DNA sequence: TGTGCCAGCAGTTACTCGAACAGGGAGTATGGCTACACCTTC. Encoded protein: CASSYSNREYGYTF.

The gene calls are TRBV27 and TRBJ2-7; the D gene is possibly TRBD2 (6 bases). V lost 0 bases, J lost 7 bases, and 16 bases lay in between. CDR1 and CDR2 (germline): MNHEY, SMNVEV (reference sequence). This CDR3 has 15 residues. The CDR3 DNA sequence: TGTGCCAGCAGTTTATCCCAGCGGAGGGCCTGGGAGCAGTACTTC. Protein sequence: CASSLSQRRAWEQYF.

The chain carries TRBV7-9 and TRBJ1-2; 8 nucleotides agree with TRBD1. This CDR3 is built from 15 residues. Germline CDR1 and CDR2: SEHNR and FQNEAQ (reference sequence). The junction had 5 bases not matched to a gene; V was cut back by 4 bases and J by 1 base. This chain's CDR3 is CASSSGTGSNYGYTF. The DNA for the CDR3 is TGTGCCAGCAGCTCGGGGACAGGCAGTAACTATGGCTACACCTTC.

CDR3 amino acids: CASSPEAGGYEQYV. In DNA form, the CDR3 reads TGTGCCAGCAGTCCAGAGGCAGGGGGCTACGAGCAGTACGTC. The chain couples TRBV6-5 to TRBJ2-7, with 7 bases aligning to TRBD1. The germline V gene has CDR1 MNHEY and CDR2 SVGAGI. V trimming: 5 bases; J trimming: 3 bases; junction bases outside the gene matches: 7. The CDR3 spans 14 residues.

DNA of the CDR3: TGTGCCAGCGGACAGCCTAATTCACCCCTCCACTTT. Translated, it gives CASGQPNSPLHF. The gene calls are TRBV6-5 and TRBJ1-6; D possibly corresponds to TRBD1 (6 bases). CDR1 is MNHEY and CDR2 is SVGAGI in the germline V gene. There are 12 residues in the CDR3. Deletions cut 8 bases from V and 6 bases from J, with 8 bases between.

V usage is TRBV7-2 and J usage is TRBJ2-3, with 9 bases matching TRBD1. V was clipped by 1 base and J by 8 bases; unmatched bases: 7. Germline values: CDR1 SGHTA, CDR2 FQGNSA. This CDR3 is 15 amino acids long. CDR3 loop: CASSLVRTGEGTQYF. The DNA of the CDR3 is TGTGCCAGCAGCTTAGTGAGGACAGGGGAGGGTACGCAGTATTTT.

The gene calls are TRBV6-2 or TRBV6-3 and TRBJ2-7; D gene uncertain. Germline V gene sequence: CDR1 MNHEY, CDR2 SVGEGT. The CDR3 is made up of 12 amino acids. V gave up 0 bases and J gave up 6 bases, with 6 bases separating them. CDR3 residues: CASSYSPGEQYF. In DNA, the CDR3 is TGTGCCAGCAGTTACTCGCCAGGCGAGCAGTACTTC.

In DNA form, the CDR3 reads TGTGCCAGCAGTCCGGGACTAACTATCTATGGCTACACCTTC. Translated, it gives CASSPGLTIYGYTF. The genes are TRBV25-1 and TRBJ1-2, with D possibly TRBD1 on 5 matching bases. The germline V and J ends were trimmed by 5 bases and 4 bases, with 14 bases remaining between them. CDR1 is MGHDK and CDR2 is SYGVNS in the germline V gene. The CDR3 has 14 amino acids.

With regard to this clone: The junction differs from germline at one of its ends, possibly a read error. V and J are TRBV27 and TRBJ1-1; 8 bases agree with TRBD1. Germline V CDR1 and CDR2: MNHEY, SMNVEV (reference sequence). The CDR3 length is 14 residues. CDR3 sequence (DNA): TGTGCCAGCTTAGGTCTGGACAGGGTCACTGAAACTTTCTTT. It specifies CASLGLDRVTETFF.

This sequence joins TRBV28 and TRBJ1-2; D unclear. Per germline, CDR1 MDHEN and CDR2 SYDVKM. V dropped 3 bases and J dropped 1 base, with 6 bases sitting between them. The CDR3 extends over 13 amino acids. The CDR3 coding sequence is TGTGCCAGCAGTTTGACTGGTAACTATGGCTACACCTTC. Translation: CASSLTGNYGYTF.

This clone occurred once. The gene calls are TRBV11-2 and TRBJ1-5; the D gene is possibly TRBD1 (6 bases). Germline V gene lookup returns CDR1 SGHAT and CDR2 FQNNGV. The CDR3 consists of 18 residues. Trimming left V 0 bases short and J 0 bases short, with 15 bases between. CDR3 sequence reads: CASSLDRGGAASNQPQHF. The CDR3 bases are TGTGCCAGCAGCTTAGATCGGGGGGGCGCGGCTAGCAATCAGCCCCAGCATTTT.

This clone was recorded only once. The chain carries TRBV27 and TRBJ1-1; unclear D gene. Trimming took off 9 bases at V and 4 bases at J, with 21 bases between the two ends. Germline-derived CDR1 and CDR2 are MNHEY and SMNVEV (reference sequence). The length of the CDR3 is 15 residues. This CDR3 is CASCTGRNWLTEAFF. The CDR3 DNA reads TGTGCCAGTTGTACTGGGAGAAACTGGCTCACTGAAGCTTTCTTT.

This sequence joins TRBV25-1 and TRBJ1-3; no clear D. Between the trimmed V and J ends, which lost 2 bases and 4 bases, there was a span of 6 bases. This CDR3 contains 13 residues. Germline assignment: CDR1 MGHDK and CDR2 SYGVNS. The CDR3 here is CASSEGQGNTIYF. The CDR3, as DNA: TGTGCCAGCAGTGAAGGGCAGGGAAACACCATATATTTT.

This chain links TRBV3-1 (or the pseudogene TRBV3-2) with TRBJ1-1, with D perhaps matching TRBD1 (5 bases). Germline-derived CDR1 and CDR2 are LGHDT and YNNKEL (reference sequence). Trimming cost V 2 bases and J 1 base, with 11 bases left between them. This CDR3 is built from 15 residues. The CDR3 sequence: CASSQPGNGNTEAFF. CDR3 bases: TGTGCCAGCAGCCAACCAGGGAACGGGAACACTGAAGCTTTCTTT.

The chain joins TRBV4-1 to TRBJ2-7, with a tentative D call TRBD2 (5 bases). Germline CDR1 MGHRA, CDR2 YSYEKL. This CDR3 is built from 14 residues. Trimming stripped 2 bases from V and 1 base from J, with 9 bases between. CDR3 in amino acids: CASSQYSGSYEQYF. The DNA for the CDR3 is TGCGCCAGCAGCCAATATTCGGGATCCTACGAGCAGTACTTC.

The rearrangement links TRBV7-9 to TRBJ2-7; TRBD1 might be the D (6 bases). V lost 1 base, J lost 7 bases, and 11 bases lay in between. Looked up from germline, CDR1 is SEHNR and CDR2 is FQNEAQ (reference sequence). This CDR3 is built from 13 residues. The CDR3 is CASSLGGQGEQYV. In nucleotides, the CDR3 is TGTGCCAGCAGCTTAGGTGGTCAGGGGGAGCAGTACGTC.

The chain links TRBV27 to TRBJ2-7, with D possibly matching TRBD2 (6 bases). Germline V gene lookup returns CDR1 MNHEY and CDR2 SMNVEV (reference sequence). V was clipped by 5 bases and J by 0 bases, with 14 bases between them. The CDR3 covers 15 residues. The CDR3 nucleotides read TGTGCCAGCAGTCCCCTGCGGGGAAGCTCCTACGAGCAGTACGTC. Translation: CASSPLRGSSYEQYV.

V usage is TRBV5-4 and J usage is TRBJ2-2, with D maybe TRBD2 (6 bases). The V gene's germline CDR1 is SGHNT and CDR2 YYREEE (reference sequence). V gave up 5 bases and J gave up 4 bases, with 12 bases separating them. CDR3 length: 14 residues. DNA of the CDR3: TGTGCCAGCAGTACACGCGGGGCCACCGGGGAGCTGTTTTTT. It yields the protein CASSTRGATGELFF.

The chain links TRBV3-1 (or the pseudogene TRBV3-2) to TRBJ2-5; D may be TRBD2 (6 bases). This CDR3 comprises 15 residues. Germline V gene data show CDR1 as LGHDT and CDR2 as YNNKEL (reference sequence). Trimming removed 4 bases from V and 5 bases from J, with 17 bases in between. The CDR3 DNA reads TGTGCCAGCAGCCCAGTCGGGGGAACAAGGGAGACCCAGTACTTC. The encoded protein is CASSPVGGTRETQYF.

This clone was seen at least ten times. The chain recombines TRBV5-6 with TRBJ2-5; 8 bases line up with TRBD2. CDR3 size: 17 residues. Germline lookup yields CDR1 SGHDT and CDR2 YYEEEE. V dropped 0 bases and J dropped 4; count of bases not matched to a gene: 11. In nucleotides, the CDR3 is TGTGCCAGCAGCTTGGAGGGAGCGGGGGAGATAGGAGAGACCCAGTACTTC. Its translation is CASSLEGAGEIGETQYF. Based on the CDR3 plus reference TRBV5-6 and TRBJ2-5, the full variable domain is DAGVTQSPTHLIKTRGQQVTLRCSPKSGHDTVSWYQQALGQGPQFIFQYYEEEERQRGNFPDRFSGHQFPNYSSELNVNALLLGDSALYLCASSLEGAGEIGETQYFGPGTRLLVL.

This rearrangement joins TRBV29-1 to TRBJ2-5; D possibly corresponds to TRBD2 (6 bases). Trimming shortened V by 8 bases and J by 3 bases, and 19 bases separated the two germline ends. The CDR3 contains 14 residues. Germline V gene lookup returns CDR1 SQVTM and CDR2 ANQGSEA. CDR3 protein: CSLKRRADEETQYF. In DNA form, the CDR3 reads TGCAGCCTGAAACGGAGGGCAGACGAAGAGACCCAGTACTTC.

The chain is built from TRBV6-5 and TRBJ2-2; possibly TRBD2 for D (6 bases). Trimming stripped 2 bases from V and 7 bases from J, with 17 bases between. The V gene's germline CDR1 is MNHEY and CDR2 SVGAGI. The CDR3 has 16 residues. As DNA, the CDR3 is TGTGCCAGCAGTTACCGGGCGCCAGGAGGGGTCGGGGAGCTGTTTTTT. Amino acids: CASSYRAPGGVGELFF.

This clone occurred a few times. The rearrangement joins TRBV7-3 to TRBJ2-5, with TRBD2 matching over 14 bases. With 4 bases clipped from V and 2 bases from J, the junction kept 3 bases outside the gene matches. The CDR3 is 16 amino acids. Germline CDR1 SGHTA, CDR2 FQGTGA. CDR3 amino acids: CASSSGLAGEQETQYF. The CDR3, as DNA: TGTGCCAGCAGCTCGGGACTAGCGGGAGAACAAGAGACCCAGTACTTC.

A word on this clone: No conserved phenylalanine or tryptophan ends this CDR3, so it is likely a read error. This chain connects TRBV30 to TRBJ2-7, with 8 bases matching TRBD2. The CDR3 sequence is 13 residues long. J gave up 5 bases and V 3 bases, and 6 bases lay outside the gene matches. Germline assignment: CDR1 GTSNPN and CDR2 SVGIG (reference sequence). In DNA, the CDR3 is TGTGCCTGGAGATCGAGCGGGGGAAACGAGCAGTACATC. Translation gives CAWRSSGGNEQYI.

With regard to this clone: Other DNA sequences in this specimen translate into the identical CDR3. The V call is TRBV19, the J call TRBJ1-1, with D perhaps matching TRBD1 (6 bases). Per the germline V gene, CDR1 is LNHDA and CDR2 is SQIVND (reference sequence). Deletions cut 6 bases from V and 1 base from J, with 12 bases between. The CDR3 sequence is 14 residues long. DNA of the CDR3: TGTGCCAGTAGCGTACAGGGCGCGAACACTGAAGCTTTCTTT. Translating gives CASSVQGANTEAFF.